These 11 T cell receptor beta chains originate from one sample sequenced in a study of technical replicates of blood from a handful of donors. Here immunoSEQ multiplex PCR was the method, and the copy in TCRdb shows in-frame clones only, minus some. Of approximately 70,000 clones listed, roughly 91% are singletons. The specimen was T cells isolated from PBMCs. All receptors come from a human donor in good health. Some clones in this sample may be carry-over from other donors' samples.

The V gene is TRBV27, the J gene TRBJ2-3; D ambiguous. Germline CDR1 and CDR2: MNHEY and SMNVEV (reference sequence). The CDR3 runs 14 residues. V gave up 2 bases and J gave up 6 bases, with 12 bases separating them. For the CDR3, the DNA is TGTGCCAGCAGTTTAGCGGATTACATGGATACGCAGTATTTT. It codes for CASSLADYMDTQYF.

Turning to this clone: This sample includes further DNA sequences coding for the same CDR3. The chain has TRBV6-5 and TRBJ2-7; TRBD1 aligns across 9 bases. Looked up from germline, CDR1 is MNHEY and CDR2 is SVGAGI. This CDR3 is built from 14 residues. V was clipped by 2 bases and J by 3 bases; unmatched bases: 2. CDR3 amino acids: CASSYRGQGYEQYF. CDR3 in DNA: TGTGCCAGCAGTTACAGGGGACAGGGCTACGAGCAGTACTTC.

The gene calls are TRBV28 and TRBJ2-7, with 8 nucleotides matching TRBD2. CDR3 length: 15 residues. The germline CDR1 and CDR2 sequences are MDHEN and SYDVKM. Trimming at V came to 2 bases and at J to 3 bases, leaving 6 bases not matched to a gene. CDR3 in amino acids: CASSLHTSGYYEQYF. CDR3 in DNA: TGTGCCAGCAGTTTACATACTAGCGGATACTACGAGCAGTACTTC.

This rearrangement joins TRBV5-1 to TRBJ2-2, with 9 bases aligning to TRBD2. Trimming at V came to 2 bases and at J to 5 bases, leaving 7 bases not matched to a gene. This CDR3 is built from 16 residues. Germline CDR1 SGHRS, CDR2 YFSETQ. CDR3: CASSLSGGLGTGELFF. The DNA for the CDR3 is TGCGCCAGCAGCTTAAGCGGGGGGTTAGGAACCGGGGAGCTGTTTTTT.

This clone was found a few times. The chain couples TRBV6-5 to TRBJ1-1, with D uncertain. The germline V gene encodes CDR1 MNHEY and CDR2 SVGAGI. V was shortened by 6 bases and J by 5 bases, with 13 bases between the two germline ends. The CDR3 runs to 13 residues. The CDR3 region is CASSVDWRTEAFF. In nucleotides, the CDR3 is TGTGCCAGCAGCGTCGATTGGAGGACTGAAGCTTTCTTT.

The rearrangement joins TRBV5-1 to TRBJ2-1; no definite D call. The germline V and J ends were trimmed by 5 bases and 7 bases, with 16 bases remaining between them. Germline CDR1 SGHRS, CDR2 YFSETQ. This CDR3 has 14 amino acids. Written as DNA, the CDR3 is TGCGCCAGCAGTGTGACTTCCCTCGTGAATGAGCAGTTCTTC. Amino acids: CASSVTSLVNEQFF. The full variable domain, rest sourced from reference TRBV5-1 and TRBJ2-1, is KAGVTQTPRYLIKTRGQQVTLSCSPISGHRSVSWYQQTPGQGLQFLFEYFSETQRNKGNFPGRFSGRQFSNSRSEMNVSTLELGDSALYLCASSVTSLVNEQFFGPGTRLTVL.

J is TRBJ2-7 and V is TRBV11-2; 8 bases map to TRBD1. This CDR3 region has 14 residues. After removal of 5 bases from V and 6 bases from J, the junction contained 9 bases not matched to a gene. Germline V gives CDR1 SGHAT, CDR2 FQNNGV. This chain's CDR3 is CASSPDRVRGEQYF. Written as DNA, the CDR3 is TGTGCCAGCAGCCCGGACAGGGTTAGAGGCGAGCAGTACTTC.

The V and J genes are TRBV29-1 and TRBJ2-1; 10 bases are a match to TRBD2. Germline lookup yields CDR1 SQVTM and CDR2 ANQGSEA. CDR3 length: 16 residues. Trimming at V came to 4 bases and at J to 5 bases, leaving 11 bases not matched to a gene. CDR3 nucleotide sequence: TGCAGCGTTGGGGTCCCAGCGGGAGGGGATGACAATGAGCAGTTCTTC. Encoded protein: CSVGVPAGGDDNEQFF.

V gene TRBV18 combines with J gene TRBJ1-2; possible D gene TRBD1, 6 bases. The CDR3 length is 15 residues. Trimming took off 2 bases at V and 8 bases at J, with 18 bases between the two ends. Germline CDR1 and CDR2: KGHSH and LQKENI. The CDR3 DNA reads as TGTGCCAGCTCACCAATGCAGGGGTCTTCTTACGGCTACACCTTC. Its translation is CASSPMQGSSYGYTF.

The chain combines TRBV15 with TRBJ2-7, with TRBD2 matching over 13 bases. V gave up 1 base and J gave up 0 bases; unmatched junction bases: 18. This CDR3 is 22 amino acids long. Per the germline V gene, CDR1 is LNHNV and CDR2 is YYDKDF (reference sequence). In DNA form, the CDR3 reads TGTGCCACCAGCAGAGTCTCGGCCATACTAGCGGGAGGGGGTTTGGGCTCCTACGAGCAGTACTTC. As protein: CATSRVSAILAGGGLGSYEQYF.

The V and J genes are TRBV5-1 and TRBJ2-1, with 9 bases lining up with TRBD2. Germline V gene data show CDR1 as SGHRS and CDR2 as YFSETQ. Losses at the gene ends were 0 bases for V and 5 bases for J; bases not matched to a gene: 9. The length of the CDR3 is 17 residues. This chain's CDR3 is CASSLGAGGPRNNEQFF. CDR3 bases: TGCGCCAGCAGCTTGGGTGCGGGGGGGCCTCGGAACAATGAGCAGTTCTTC.